Following are 17 T cell receptor beta chains from one sample sequenced in a study of blood T cell repertoires in COVID-19. Measured with immunoSEQ multiplex PCR; TCRdb has only the in-frame clones, and not every one. The sample includes 250,000 to 400,000 clones, more than 75% of them seen just once. Material: PBMCs or T cells enriched from blood (not recorded which). These receptors all stem from a woman in her 30s who had recovered from COVID-19.

The chain links TRBV14 to TRBJ2-3; D gene ambiguous. The CDR3 runs to 17 residues. Germline CDR1 reads SGHDN; CDR2 reads FVKESK. V was pared by 0 bases and J by 3 bases, with 16 bases between. The CDR3 is CASSQDPRSPRTDTQYF. The CDR3 DNA sequence: TGTGCCAGCAGCCAAGATCCGAGAAGTCCACGGACAGATACGCAGTATTTT.

The J gene is TRBJ1-5, the V gene TRBV29-1, with TRBD1 matching 7 bases. Per the germline V gene, CDR1 is SQVTM and CDR2 is ANQGSEA. Germline trimming cut 5 bases from V and 7 bases from J; bases unmatched to any gene: 11. The CDR3 covers 14 residues. The CDR3 loop reads CSVIDQGGGQPQHF. In DNA, the CDR3 is TGCAGCGTTATAGACCAAGGGGGCGGCCAGCCCCAGCATTTT.

This chain uses TRBV7-6 with TRBJ1-3; 9 positions match TRBD1. J gave up 3 bases and V 5 bases, and 17 bases lay outside the gene matches. The CDR3 is 19 amino acids. Germline CDR1 is SGHVS and CDR2 is FNYEAQ. CDR3: CASSPWTGAMRRDGNTIYF. The CDR3 DNA sequence: TGTGCCAGCAGCCCCTGGACAGGGGCTATGAGGAGGGATGGAAACACCATATATTTT.

The V gene is TRBV9, the J gene TRBJ2-6, with TRBD1 matching over 9 bases. CDR3 length equals 18 residues. From germline, CDR1 is SGDLS and CDR2 YYNGEE. V trimming: 4 bases; J trimming: 0 bases; junction bases outside the gene matches: 8. CDR3 residues: CASSLRTGDNSGANVLTF. The CDR3, as DNA: TGTGCCAGCAGCCTAAGGACAGGGGACAACTCTGGGGCCAACGTCCTGACTTTC.

The count of this clone is one. J is TRBJ2-5 and V is TRBV7-6, with D perhaps TRBD1 (6 bases). Germline CDR1 reads SGHVS; CDR2 reads FNYEAQ. V lost 2 bases and J 5 bases, leaving 15 bases between the germline ends. CDR3 length: 15 residues. This CDR3 reads CASSLSGAGSETQYF. The CDR3 DNA reads TGTGCCAGCAGCTTATCAGGGGCGGGTAGCGAGACCCAGTACTTC.

This clone was seen more than once but under ten times. The rearrangement uses TRBV2 and TRBJ1-4; D is unclear. Between the trimmed V and J ends, which lost 6 bases and 4 bases, there was a span of 6 bases. Germline lookup yields CDR1 SNHLY and CDR2 FYNNEI. CDR3 length equals 12 residues. As DNA, the CDR3 is TGTGCCAGCAGGACAAGTAATGAAAAACTGTTTTTT. The encoded protein is CASRTSNEKLFF.

V usage is TRBV6-1 and J usage is TRBJ1-1; TRBD1 aligns across 7 bases. V trimming: 6 bases; J trimming: 0 bases; junction bases outside the gene matches: 1. The germline V gene has CDR1 MNHNS and CDR2 SASEGT. This CDR3 comprises 13 residues. The CDR3 DNA sequence: TGTGCCAGCAGAACAGGGGTGAACACTGAAGCTTTCTTT. Protein sequence: CASRTGVNTEAFF.

The rearrangement joins TRBV2 to TRBJ2-5; the D gene is possibly TRBD2 (5 bases). V was cut by 2 bases and J by 2 bases, with 9 bases left in between. Per germline, CDR1 SNHLY and CDR2 FYNNEI. The CDR3 is 14 amino acids. The CDR3 DNA reads TGTGCCAGCAGTGAACTGGTAGCGCAAGAGACCCAGTACTTC. Encoded protein: CASSELVAQETQYF. Based on the CDR3 plus reference TRBV2 and TRBJ2-5, the full variable domain is EPEVTQTPSHQVTQMGQEVILRCVPISNHLYFYWYRQILGQKVEFLVSFYNNEISEKSEIFDDQFSVERPDGSNFTLKIRSTKLEDSAMYFCASSELVAQETQYFGPGTRLLVL.

The genes are TRBV12-5 and TRBJ2-7, with 9 bases fitting TRBD1. V shed 5 bases and J 4 bases; nucleotides not matched to a gene: 6. CDR1 is LGHNT, CDR2 FRNRAP, per germline. This CDR3 has 14 amino acids. The CDR3: CASGTGTGFYEQYF. The CDR3 bases are TGTGCTAGTGGTACCGGGACAGGGTTTTACGAGCAGTACTTC.

The chain uses TRBV7-9 and TRBJ2-7, with D tentatively TRBD1 (5 bases). V shed 5 bases and J shed 2 bases, with 13 bases lying between them. Per germline, CDR1 SEHNR and CDR2 FQNEAQ (reference sequence). This CDR3 region has 14 residues. The DNA for the CDR3 is TGTGCCAGCAGCCTAGGGGCAAGACCCTACGAGCAGTACTTC. Its protein product is CASSLGARPYEQYF.

V usage is TRBV5-4 and J usage is TRBJ2-7; D is possibly TRBD1 (5 bases). Germline V gene lookup returns CDR1 SGHNT and CDR2 YYREEE (reference sequence). V was shortened by 0 bases and J by 7 bases, with 11 bases between the two germline ends. The CDR3 length is 13 residues. CDR3 protein: CASSLAQGWEQYF. The CDR3 coding sequence is TGTGCCAGCAGCTTGGCCCAGGGCTGGGAGCAGTACTTC.

The chain joins TRBV21-1 to TRBJ2-3; TRBD1 is the table's D call and was not checked against the DNA. TRBV21-1 is a recognized pseudogene. The CDR3 sequence is 16 residues long. The CDR3 reads CASSSQPGQLTDTQYF. DNA for the CDR3: TGTGCCAGCAGCTCCCAACCGGGACAACTCACAGATACGCAGTATTTT.

This sequence joins TRBV7-9 and TRBJ1-6; 7 bases map to TRBD1. Germline CDR1 SEHNR, CDR2 FQNEAQ (reference sequence). Unmatched junction bases numbered 8, after V lost 6 bases and J lost 3 bases. The CDR3 loop spans 16 amino acids. CDR3 protein: CASSTITGVYNSPLHF. The DNA of the CDR3 is TGTGCCAGCAGTACGATAACAGGGGTCTATAATTCACCCCTCCACTTT. Combining the CDR3 with reference TRBV7-9 and TRBJ1-6 gives the whole variable domain DTGVSQNPRHKITKRGQNVTFRCDPISEHNRLYWYRQTLGQGPEFLTYFQNEAQLEKSRLLSDRFSAERPKGSFSTLEIQRTEQGDSAMYLCASSTITGVYNSPLHFGNGTRLTVT.

V and J are TRBV5-1 and TRBJ2-7; 7 positions agree with TRBD1. The germline gives CDR1 SGHRS, CDR2 YFSETQ. V trimming: 2 bases; J trimming: 4 bases; junction bases outside the gene matches: 6. The CDR3 extends over 14 amino acids. DNA of the CDR3: TGCGCCAGCAGCTTCGGACAGGCCTCGTACGAGCAGTACTTC. Its translation: CASSFGQASYEQYF.

The chain has TRBV4-1 and TRBJ1-1; 8 nucleotides align to TRBD1. Germline V CDR1 and CDR2: MGHRA, YSYEKL. The CDR3 covers 19 residues. The V segment lost 4 bases and the J segment 7 bases; nucleotides outside the gene matches: 23. The CDR3 loop is CASSPLSRTGIMAWVEAFF. Written as DNA, the CDR3 is TGCGCCAGCAGCCCCCTTTCTCGGACAGGGATTATGGCGTGGGTTGAAGCTTTCTTT.

This chain joins TRBV18 and TRBJ1-1, with D perhaps matching TRBD1 (5 bases). Germline CDR1 is KGHSH and CDR2 is LQKENI. CDR3 size: 13 residues. Deletions cut 6 bases from V and 8 bases from J, with 16 bases between. The CDR3 here is CASSPPRQGEAFF. CDR3 sequence (DNA): TGTGCCAGCTCGCCTCCTCGGCAGGGAGAAGCTTTCTTT.

The rearrangement uses TRBV2 and TRBJ2-7; D gene unclear. The CDR3 contains 14 residues. The ends were cut back, 2 bases at V and 7 bases at J, with 15 bases in the middle. Germline CDR1 SNHLY, CDR2 FYNNEI. CDR3 amino acids: CASSEMVGVDEQYF. Here the CDR3 DNA reads TGTGCCAGCAGTGAAATGGTAGGAGTGGATGAGCAGTACTTC.